This T cell receptor (beta chain) was obtained from a study of kidney transplant recipient with SARS-CoV-2 infection (dated by TCRdb to the early 2020s). This specimen's time point label, per the study, means: pre-pandemic baseline sample and day 111 after first positive SARS-CoV-2 test. The CDR3 contains 14 residues, cysteine and phenylalanine counted. Left in the record is the CDR3 DNA by itself, 42 bases read in frame from the first base. The germline V gene (reference sequence) provides CDR1 LNHNV and CDR2 YYDKDF. Comments on this clonotype: No antigen is known for it. One base away lies a much larger clone, so this may be a sequencing read error.

The reads were generated on an Illumina MiSeq. Profiling of the peripheral T cell repertoire targeted human TCRbeta genes. On the authors' methods: Beta-binomial modelling was used to test for differences in clonotype abundance while accounting for variability over time. Clonotypes that had expanded were screened against the ImmuneCODE reference database of SARS-CoV-2-associated TCRs and mapped onto regions of the viral genome. Additional repertoire analyses examined TRBV gene usage, CDR3 length, CDR3 amino acid overlap between time points, distributions of clonotype abundance, and Jaccard similarity. TCRdb redid the processing of the public reads, applying fastp at Q25 and MiXCR, and retained in-frame beta chains. Each entry is one CDR3 protein sequence, shown with its most common DNA and genes. Here the V and J calls rest on TCRdb's processing, not on the authors' analysis. The sample records 200,000 to 300,000 distinct CDR3 sequences, 25% to 35% of which are singletons. Around 6.8% of the sample goes to the ten largest clones.

The specimen was a blood sample, collected at baseline and between days 110 and 120 from a kidney transplant recipient. The sequence joins TRBV15 to TRBJ1-3; the D segment could be TRBD1, given 5 matching bases. This clonotype was sampled from a young adult male patient who had COVID-19 and was a kidney transplant recipient. Post transplant, some T cells may arise from the graft donor. In nucleotide form, the sequence is TGTGCCGCCAGCAGAGTCAGGGTTGGAAACACCATATATTTT. It encodes CAASRVRVGNTIYF.